This T cell receptor beta chain was recovered during a study of blood T cells in healthy people across ages (dated by TCRdb to the mid-2010s). About the full investigation: In model experiments, template switching captured roughly one uniquely barcoded TCR beta cDNA molecule for every two T cells. To avoid experimental bias, donors of different ages were randomly spread across the sequencing lanes. Age-related changes in TCR beta repertoire diversity were measured in the study by deep sequencing normalized with unique cDNA molecular identifiers. Four age groups were formed from the donors: young (average about 15 years), middle-aged (just under 40), aged (around 62) and long-lived (around 82). Two additional independent replicas of 1 million unique cDNA reads from the same blood draw were analyzed for two donors (one aged 18 to 30 and one aged 80 or older).

Points the paper makes about the study in general: Estimates of total diversity based on one million sequenced T cells were regarded as lower bounds and as underestimates. Conclusive comparison of naive and antigen-experienced compartments was prevented by the profiling of bulk unsorted PBMCs. A strong correlation was found between observed TCR beta diversity and the percentage of naive T cells measured by flow cytometry. Because donor CMV infection status was unknown, age-related changes in expanded clonotypes were potentially confounded. Compared with the aged group, more naive CD4+ T cells, fewer expanded clones and increased TCR diversity were shown by the long-lived group, suggesting age selection. As age increased, observed TCR beta diversity per million T cells dropped in a roughly linear way, and a significant reduction was already evident by age 40.

The V and J ends are trimmed by 4 bases and 2 bases, leaving 18 bases between them. The CDR3, from cysteine to phenylalanine, totals 16 residues. The CDR3 DNA has 48 bases and is translated from base 1. Looking up the germline V gene (reference sequence) yields CDR1 MNHEY and CDR2 SMNVEV. Receptor libraries were prepared by 5' RACE. Data came from an Illumina HiSeq 2500. The second PCR ran for about 6 to 11 cycles and used a J-beta primer mix along with a sample-barcoded 5' primer. A unique molecular identifier was introduced onto each TCR beta cDNA molecule by a template-switch 5' adaptor carrying 12 random nucleotides. Each sample yielded at least 3 million CDR3-containing paired-end reads. The Mint cDNA synthesis kit, primed by a TRBC-specific oligonucleotide, was used to synthesize first-strand cDNA from all RNA. Following uracil-DNA glycosylase treatment, all cDNA underwent a first 18-cycle PCR with the universal primers M1SS and BC2_uni_R. In the original analysis: Each sample was normalized by randomly selecting 1 million high-quality reads, each carrying a distinct molecular identifier. Instead of being binned into consensus sequences, reads that shared molecular identifiers were thrown out. MiTCR, with a Q25 quality threshold and the strictest error-elimination algorithm, was used for CDR3 identification, clonotype clustering and error correction. Lower-bound total TCR beta diversity was estimated with a nonparametric unseen species model using Euler transformation. TCRdb itself trimmed the public reads at Q25 with fastp, ran MiXCR and retained productive beta chains. All rows with the same CDR3 protein become a single entry with the most common DNA and genes. TCRdb, not the original authors, processed these V and J calls. The sample table holds about 1.6 million distinct CDR3 sequences, of which 30% to 40% were seen once. Jointly, the top ten make up about 10% of the sample.

The roughly 42 donors, aged about 6 to 100 years, were systemically healthy Caucasian individuals from Russia. Approximately 9.3 milliliters of peripheral blood were collected from each donor into EDTA-treated Vacutainer tubes. Ficoll-Paque density-gradient centrifugation was used to isolate PBMCs, with at least 6.5 million per sample. Trizol reagent was used to extract total RNA from PBMCs, with at least 6 micrograms per sample. Naive CD45RAhigh/CD27high T cell percentages were measured by flow cytometry on a PBMC aliquot from every donor. With respect to this clonotype: Its antigen is still unknown. No qualities accompany the bases; no much larger clone lies one base away.

Sequencing input: blood. The rearranged chain carries TRBV27 and TRBJ2-7, and perhaps TRBD1 as D gene, on 6 matching bases. This clonotype was sampled from a woman aged 25 to 39 in good health. Here is the DNA: TGTGCCAGCAGTTCTAGTATAGGACAGTCTACCTACGAGCAGTACTTC. It codes for CASSSSIGQSTYEQYF.